This T cell receptor beta chain was sequenced in a study of T cell therapy after organ transplantation. Turning to the study itself: Across 2 to 6 intravenous infusions, patients got a median of 1.92 x 10^8 CMV-specific T cells.

Assay used: immunoSEQ multiplex PCR; TCRdb lists only in-frame clones, some missing. The table shows more than 2,000 clones, with under 95% occurring only once. General study points: Endogenous clonotypes not in therapy products appeared after therapy alongside transferred ones.

As regards this clone: Antigen unknown.

This sequence originates from a human patient who had received a solid organ transplant and had CMV disease. This specimen was CD8+ T cells from blood, taken before autologous CMV-specific T cell therapy.

CDR3 protein: CASSDVRSGSYNEQFF. The CDR3 DNA reads TGTGCCAGCAGTGACGTCCGTAGCGGATCCTACAATGAGCAGTTCTTC. The chain joins TRBV25-1 to TRBJ2-1; D possibly corresponds to TRBD2 (6 bases). This CDR3 comprises 16 residues. The germline V gene has CDR1 MGHDK and CDR2 SYGVNS. The ends were cut back, 3 bases at V and 1 base at J, with 13 bases in the middle.